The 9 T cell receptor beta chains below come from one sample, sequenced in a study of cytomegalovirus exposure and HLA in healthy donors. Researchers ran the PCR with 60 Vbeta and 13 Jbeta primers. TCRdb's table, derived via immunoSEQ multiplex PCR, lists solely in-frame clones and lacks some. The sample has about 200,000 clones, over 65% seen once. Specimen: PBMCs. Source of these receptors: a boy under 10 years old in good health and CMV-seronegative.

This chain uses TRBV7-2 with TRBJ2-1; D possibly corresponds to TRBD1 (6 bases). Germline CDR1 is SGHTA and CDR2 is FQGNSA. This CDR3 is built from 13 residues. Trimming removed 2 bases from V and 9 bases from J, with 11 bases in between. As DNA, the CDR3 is TGTGCCAGCAGCTTATCCTGGGACACTGAGCAGTTCTTC. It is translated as CASSLSWDTEQFF.

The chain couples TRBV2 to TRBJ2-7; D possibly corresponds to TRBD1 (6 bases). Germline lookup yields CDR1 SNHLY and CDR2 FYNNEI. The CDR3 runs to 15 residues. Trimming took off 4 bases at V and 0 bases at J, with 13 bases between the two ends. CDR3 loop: CASSGGRDNSYEQYF. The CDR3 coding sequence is TGTGCCAGCAGTGGGGGCCGGGACAACTCCTACGAGCAGTACTTC.

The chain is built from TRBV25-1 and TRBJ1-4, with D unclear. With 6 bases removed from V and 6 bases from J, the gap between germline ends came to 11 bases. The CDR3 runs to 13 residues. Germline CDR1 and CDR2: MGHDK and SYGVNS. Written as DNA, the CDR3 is TGTGCCAGCAGGCAAGGACTAGATGAAAAACTGTTTTTT. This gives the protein CASRQGLDEKLFF.

CDR3 protein: CASSLTGTANSPLHF. CDR3 coding DNA: TGTGCCAGCAGCCTTACCGGGACAGCCAATTCACCCCTCCACTTT. The gene calls are TRBV7-3 and TRBJ1-6; 7 bases line up with TRBD1. CDR1 is SGHTA, CDR2 FQGTGA, per germline. The CDR3 loop spans 15 amino acids. J gave up 7 bases and V 5 bases, and 8 bases lay outside the gene matches.

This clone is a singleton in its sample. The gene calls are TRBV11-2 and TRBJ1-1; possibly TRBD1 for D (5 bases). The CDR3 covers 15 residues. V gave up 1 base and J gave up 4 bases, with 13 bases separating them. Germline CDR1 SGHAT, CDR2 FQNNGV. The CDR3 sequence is CASSLGGAGSTEAFF. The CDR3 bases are TGTGCCAGCAGCTTAGGGGGCGCAGGCAGCACTGAAGCTTTCTTT.

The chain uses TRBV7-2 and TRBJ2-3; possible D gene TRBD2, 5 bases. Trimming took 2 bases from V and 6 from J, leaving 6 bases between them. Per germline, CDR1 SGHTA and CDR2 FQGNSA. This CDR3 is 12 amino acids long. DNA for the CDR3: TGTGCCAGCAGCTTACCGGGGGATACGCAGTATTTT. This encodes CASSLPGDTQYF.

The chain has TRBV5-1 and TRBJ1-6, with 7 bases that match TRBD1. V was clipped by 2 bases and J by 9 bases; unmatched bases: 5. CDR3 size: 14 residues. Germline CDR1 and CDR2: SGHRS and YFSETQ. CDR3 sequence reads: CASSFQGGGSPLHF. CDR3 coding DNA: TGCGCCAGCAGCTTCCAGGGGGGTGGTTCACCCCTCCACTTT.

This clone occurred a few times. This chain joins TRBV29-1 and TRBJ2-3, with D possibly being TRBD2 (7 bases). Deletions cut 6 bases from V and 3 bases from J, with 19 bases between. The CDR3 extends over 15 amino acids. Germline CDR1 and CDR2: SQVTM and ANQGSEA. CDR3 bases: TGCAGCGTGGGTTTGGGGGGGCATTCTACAGATACGCAGTATTTT. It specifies CSVGLGGHSTDTQYF.

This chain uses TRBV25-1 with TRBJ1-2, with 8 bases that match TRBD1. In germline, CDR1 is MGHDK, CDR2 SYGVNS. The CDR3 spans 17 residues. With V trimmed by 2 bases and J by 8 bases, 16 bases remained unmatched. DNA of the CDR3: TGTGCCAGCAGTGAAAAACTCCCCAGGGGGCGAGTCTACGGCTACACCTTC. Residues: CASSEKLPRGRVYGYTF.